Following are 2 T cell receptor beta chains from one sample sequenced in a study of molecular identifiers for immune sequencing clone quantification. In TCRdb, the PCR reads were re-called with MiXCR into one record per CDR3 protein. The sample gives about 630,000 distinct CDR3 sequences, 25% of which show up once; 0.78% is in the top ten. The source material was naive CD8+ T cells from blood, with Jurkat cell RNA spiked in. The subset was: FACS-sorted CD8+CD4-CCR7+CD45RA+ naive T cells. The receptors come from a human donor in good health. Some libraries in this study had Jurkat cell RNA spiked in.

Comments on this clonotype: The final CDR3 position lacks the conserved phenylalanine or tryptophan, pointing to a likely read error. This chain joins TRBV4-1 and TRBJ1-5; TRBD1 agrees at 7 bases. The length of the CDR3 is 15 residues. Germline V CDR1 and CDR2: MGHRA, YSYEKL. The V gene end was trimmed by 1 base and the J gene end by 3 bases; junction bases not matched to a gene: 3. Written as DNA, the CDR3 is TGCGCCAGCAGCCAAGGACAGGGTAACAATCAGCCCCAGCATATT. It encodes CASSQGQGNNQPQHI.

There are a few counts of this clonotype. CDR3 amino acids: CASSLGWEAVFF. DNA for the CDR3: TGTGCCAGCAGCTTAGGCTGGGAAGCTGTATTCTTC. This chain links TRBV11-2 with TRBJ2-1; no clear D. The CDR3 runs to 12 residues. Germline V CDR1 and CDR2: SGHAT, FQNNGV. Trimming took off 1 base at V and 16 bases at J, with 14 bases between the two ends. Together with reference TRBV11-2 and TRBJ2-1, the CDR3 gives the full variable domain: EAGVAQSPRYKIIEKRQSVAFWCNPISGHATLYWYQQILGQGPKLLIQFQNNGVVDDSQLPKDRFSAERLKGVDSTLKIQPAKLEDSAVYLCASSLGWEAVFFGPGTRLTVL.